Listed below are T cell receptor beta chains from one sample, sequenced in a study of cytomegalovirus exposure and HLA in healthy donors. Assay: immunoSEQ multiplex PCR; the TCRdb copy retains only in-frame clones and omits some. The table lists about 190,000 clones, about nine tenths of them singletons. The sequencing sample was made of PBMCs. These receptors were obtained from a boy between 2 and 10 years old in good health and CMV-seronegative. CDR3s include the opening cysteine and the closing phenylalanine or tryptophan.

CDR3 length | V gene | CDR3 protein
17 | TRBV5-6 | CASSSGTSGGLSYEQYF
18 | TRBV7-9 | CASSSPVFGREGQETQYF
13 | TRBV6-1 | CASSEVEGETQYF
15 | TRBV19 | CASSPHRGSYNEQFF
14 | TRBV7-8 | CASSPRDSNEKLFF
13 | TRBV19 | CASSRGGDYEQYF
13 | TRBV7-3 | CASSPKGGEGYTF
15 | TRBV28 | CASSPETPYYYEQYF
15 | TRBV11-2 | CASSLDGGGLETQYF
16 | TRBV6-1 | CASSDPERGSYNEQFF
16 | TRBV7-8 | CASSFTRVVPNTEAFF
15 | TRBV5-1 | CASSLAPPTGDTQYF
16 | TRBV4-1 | CASSGSGTGVGNTIYF
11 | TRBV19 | CASSSTSEQFF
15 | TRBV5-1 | CASSLAREANYGYTF
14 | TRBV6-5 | CASSYSNYQETQYF
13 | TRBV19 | CASRDSPNTEAFF
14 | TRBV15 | CATSRDPAGVLQYF
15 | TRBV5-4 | CASSLSRQPNSPLHF
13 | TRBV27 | CASSPGPGNEQFF
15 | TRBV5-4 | CASSLAGSGGNTIYF
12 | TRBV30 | CAWIEGYTEAFF
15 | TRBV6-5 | CASSFMGQGFHEQFF
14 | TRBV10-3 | CAISESSGESPLHF